This TCR beta chain was identified in a study of identical twins. General observations from the study: Not following the same donors, the study drew its conclusions from cross-sectional statistical analysis. Researchers reported excess low generation probability among twin-shared out-of-frame alpha sequences.

No donor was unhealthy or non-Caucasian. A template switching step contributed a universal primer site, while unique molecular identifiers were present in the cDNA. TCRdb recomputed calls from the 5' RACE reads with MiXCR, one row per CDR3 protein. The table records approximately 890,000 distinct CDR3 sequences, more than 9% of them present only once. J gave up 7 bases and V 6 bases, and 6 bases lay outside the gene matches. Germline CDR1 reads MNHNS; CDR2 reads SASEGT. This CDR3 has 15 amino acids. In this sample, this clonotype turned up many times. The antigen is undetermined. The same sample was also studied in work on yellow fever vaccine responses in identical twins.

This sequence originates from a woman aged 18 to 35 in good health. This chain uses TRBV6-1 with TRBJ2-3; 14 bases match TRBD2. Sequencing was performed on PBMCs. The DNA of the CDR3 is TGTGCCAGCAGACGGACTAGCGGGGGGTCGAATACGCAGTATTTT. Translation: CASRRTSGGSNTQYF.